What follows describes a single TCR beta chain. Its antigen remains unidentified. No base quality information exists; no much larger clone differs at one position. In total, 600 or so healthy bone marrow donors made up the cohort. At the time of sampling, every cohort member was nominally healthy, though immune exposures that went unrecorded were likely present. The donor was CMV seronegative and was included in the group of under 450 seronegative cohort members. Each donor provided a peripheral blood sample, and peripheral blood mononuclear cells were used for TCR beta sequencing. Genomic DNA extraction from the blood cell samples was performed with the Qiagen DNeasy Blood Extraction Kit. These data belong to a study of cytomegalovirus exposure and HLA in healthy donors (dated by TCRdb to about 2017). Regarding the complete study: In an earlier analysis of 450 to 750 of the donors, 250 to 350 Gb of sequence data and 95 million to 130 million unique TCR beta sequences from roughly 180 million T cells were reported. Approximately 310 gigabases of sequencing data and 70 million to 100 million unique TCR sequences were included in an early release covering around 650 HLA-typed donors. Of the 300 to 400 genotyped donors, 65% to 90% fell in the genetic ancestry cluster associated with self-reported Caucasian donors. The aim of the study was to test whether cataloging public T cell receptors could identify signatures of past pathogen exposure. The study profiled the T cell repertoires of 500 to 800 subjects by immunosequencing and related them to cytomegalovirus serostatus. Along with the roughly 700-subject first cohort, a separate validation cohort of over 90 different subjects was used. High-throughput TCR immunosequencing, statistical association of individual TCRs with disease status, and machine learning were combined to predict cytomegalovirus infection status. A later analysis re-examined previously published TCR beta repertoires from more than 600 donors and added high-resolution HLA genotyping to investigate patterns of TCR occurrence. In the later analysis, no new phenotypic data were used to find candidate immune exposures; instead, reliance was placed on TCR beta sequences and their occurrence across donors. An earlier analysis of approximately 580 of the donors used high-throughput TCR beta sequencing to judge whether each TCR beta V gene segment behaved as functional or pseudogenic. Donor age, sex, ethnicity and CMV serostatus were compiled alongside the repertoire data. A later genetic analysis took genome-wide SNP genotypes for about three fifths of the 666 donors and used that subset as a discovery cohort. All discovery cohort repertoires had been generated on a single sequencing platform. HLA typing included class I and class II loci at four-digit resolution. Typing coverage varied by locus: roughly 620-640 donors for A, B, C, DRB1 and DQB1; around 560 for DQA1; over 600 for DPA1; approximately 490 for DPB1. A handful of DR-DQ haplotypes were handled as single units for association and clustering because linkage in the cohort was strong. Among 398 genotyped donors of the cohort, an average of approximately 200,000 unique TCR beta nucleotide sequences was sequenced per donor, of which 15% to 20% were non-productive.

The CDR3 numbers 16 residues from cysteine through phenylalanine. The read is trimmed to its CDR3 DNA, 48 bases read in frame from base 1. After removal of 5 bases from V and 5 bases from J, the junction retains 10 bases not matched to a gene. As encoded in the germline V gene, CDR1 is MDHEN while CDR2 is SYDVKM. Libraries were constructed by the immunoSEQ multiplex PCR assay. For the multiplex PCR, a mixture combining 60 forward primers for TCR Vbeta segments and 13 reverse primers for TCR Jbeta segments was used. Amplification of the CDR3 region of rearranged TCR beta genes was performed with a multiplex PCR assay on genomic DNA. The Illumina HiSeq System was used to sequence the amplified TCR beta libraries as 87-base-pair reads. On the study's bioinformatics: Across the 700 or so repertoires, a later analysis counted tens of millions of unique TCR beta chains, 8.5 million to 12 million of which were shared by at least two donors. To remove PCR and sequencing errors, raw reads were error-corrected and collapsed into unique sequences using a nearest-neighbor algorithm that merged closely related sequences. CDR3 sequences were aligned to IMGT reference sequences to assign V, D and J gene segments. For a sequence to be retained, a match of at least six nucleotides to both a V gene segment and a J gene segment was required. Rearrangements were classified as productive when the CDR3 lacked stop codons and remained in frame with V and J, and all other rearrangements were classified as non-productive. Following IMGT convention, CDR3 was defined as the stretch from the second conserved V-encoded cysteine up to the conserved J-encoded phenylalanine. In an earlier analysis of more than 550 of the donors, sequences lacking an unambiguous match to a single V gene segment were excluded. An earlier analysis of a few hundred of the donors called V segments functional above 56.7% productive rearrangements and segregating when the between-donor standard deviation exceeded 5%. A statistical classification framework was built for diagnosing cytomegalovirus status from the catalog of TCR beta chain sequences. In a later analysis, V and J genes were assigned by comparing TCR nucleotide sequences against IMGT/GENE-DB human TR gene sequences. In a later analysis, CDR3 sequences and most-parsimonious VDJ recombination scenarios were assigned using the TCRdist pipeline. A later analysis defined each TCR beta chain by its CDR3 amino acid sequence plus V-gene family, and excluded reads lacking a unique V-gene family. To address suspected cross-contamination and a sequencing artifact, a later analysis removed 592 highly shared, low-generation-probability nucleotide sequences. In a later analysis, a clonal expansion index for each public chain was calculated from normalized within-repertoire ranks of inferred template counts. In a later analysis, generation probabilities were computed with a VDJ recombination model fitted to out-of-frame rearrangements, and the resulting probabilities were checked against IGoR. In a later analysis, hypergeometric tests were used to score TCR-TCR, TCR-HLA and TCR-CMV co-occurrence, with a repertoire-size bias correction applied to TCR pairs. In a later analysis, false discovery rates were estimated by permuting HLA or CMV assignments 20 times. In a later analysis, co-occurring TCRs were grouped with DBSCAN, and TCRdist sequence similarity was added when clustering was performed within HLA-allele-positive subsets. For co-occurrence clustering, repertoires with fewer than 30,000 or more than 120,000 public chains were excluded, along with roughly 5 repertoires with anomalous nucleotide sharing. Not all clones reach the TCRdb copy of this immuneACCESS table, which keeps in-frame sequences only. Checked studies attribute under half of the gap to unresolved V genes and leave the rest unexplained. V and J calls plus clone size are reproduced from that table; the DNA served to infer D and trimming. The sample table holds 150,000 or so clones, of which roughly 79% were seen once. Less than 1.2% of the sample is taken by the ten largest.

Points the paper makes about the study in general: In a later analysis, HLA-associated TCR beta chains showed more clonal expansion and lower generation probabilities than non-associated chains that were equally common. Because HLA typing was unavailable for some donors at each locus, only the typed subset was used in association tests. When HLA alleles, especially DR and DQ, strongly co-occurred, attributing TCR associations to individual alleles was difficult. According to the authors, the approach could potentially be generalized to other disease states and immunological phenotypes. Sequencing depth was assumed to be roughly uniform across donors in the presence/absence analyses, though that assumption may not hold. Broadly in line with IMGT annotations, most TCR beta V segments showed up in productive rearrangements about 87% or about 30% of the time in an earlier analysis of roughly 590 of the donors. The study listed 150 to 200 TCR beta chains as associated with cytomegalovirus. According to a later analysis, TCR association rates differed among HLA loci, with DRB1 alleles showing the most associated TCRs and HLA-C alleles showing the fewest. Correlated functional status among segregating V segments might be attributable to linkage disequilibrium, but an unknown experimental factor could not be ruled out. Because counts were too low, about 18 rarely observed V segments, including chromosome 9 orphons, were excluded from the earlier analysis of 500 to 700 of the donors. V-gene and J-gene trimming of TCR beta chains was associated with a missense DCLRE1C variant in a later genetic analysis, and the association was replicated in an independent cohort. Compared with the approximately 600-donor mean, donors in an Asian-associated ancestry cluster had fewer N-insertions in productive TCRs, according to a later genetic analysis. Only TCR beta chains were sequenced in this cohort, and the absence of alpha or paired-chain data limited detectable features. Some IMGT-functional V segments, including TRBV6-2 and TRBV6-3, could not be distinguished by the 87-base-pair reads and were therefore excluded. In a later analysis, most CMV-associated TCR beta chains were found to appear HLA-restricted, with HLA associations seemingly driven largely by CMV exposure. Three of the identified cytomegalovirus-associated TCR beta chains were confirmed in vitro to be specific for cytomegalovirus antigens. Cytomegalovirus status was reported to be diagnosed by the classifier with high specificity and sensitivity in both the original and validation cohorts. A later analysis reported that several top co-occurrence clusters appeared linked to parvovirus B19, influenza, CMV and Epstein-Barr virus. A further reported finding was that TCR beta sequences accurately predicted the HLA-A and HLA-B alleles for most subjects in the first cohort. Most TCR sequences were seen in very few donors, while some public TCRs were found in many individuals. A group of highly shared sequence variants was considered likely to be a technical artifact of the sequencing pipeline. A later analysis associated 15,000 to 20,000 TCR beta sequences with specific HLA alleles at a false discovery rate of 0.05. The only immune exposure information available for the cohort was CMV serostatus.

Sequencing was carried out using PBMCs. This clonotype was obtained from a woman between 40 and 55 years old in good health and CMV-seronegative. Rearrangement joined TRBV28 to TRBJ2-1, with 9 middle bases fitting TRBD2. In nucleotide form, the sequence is TGTGCCAGCAGTCGACCGGGACTAGCTGAAAACAATGAGCAGTTCTTC. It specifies CASSRPGLAENNEQFF.